This T cell receptor beta chain was obtained from a study of cytomegalovirus exposure and HLA in healthy donors. Regarding the study as a whole: The authors enumerated under 200 TCR beta chains as linked to cytomegalovirus.

Comment on this clone: The antigen is unknown.

Germline CDR1 is DFQATT and CDR2 is SNEGSKA (reference sequence). Trimming cost V 5 bases and J 3 bases, with 7 bases left between them. This CDR3 is built from 11 residues. 13 Jbeta primers and 60 Vbeta primers were used for the PCR. TCRdb's table, derived via immunoSEQ multiplex PCR, lists solely in-frame clones and lacks some. This table holds about 190,000 clones, over 60% found once. The TCR was taken from a woman in her forties in good health and CMV-seronegative. The sequenced sample was PBMCs. The rearrangement links TRBV20-1 to TRBJ2-5; tentative D call: TRBD2 (5 bases). CDR3 protein: CSAAGEETQYF. The CDR3 coding sequence is TGCAGTGCTGCCGGGGAAGAGACCCAGTACTTC.